What follows are 27 T cell receptor beta chains derived from one specimen sequenced in a study of T cell responses to AZD1222 COVID-19 vaccine. TCRdb's table, derived via immunoSEQ multiplex PCR, lists solely in-frame clones and lacks some. The sample holds 95,000 to 150,000 clones, approximately 88% seen once. This specimen was peripheral blood, taken on day 0 of AZD1222 vaccination. The receptors stem from an adult in good health.

The chain has TRBV7-7 and TRBJ2-5, with TRBD2 as a possible D gene (5 bases). CDR3 length: 13 residues. Germline V gene sequence: CDR1 SSHAT, CDR2 FNYEAQ (reference sequence). Trimming pared 5 bases from V and 5 bases from J, leaving 12 bases between. DNA of the CDR3: TGTGCCAGCAGCCCTTCTATAGCGGAGACCCAGTACTTC. Amino acids: CASSPSIAETQYF.

The chain recombines TRBV12-3 or TRBV12-4 with TRBJ2-2; no clear D. There are 11 residues in the CDR3. The V gene lost 6 bases and the J gene lost 7 bases, with 6 bases spanning the gap. Here the CDR3 DNA reads TGTGCCAGCAGACAGATCGGGGAGCTGTTTTTT. Amino acid sequence: CASRQIGELFF.

V usage is TRBV7-9 and J usage is TRBJ1-1; D unresolved. The CDR3 has 14 amino acids. V lost 2 bases to trimming and J lost 5 bases, with 12 bases between them. Germline values: CDR1 SEHNR, CDR2 FQNEAQ (reference sequence). CDR3 region: CASSLNMAGTEAFF. CDR3 coding DNA: TGTGCCAGCAGCTTAAATATGGCTGGGACTGAAGCTTTCTTT.

This chain joins TRBV2 and TRBJ2-5; 7 bases match TRBD2. CDR1 and CDR2 (germline): SNHLY, FYNNEI. V shed 1 base and J 4 bases; nucleotides not matched to a gene: 6. The CDR3 consists of 15 residues. The CDR3 coding sequence is TGTGCCAGCAGTGAAGGCCTAGCGGATGGAGAGACCCAGTACTTC. Amino acids: CASSEGLADGETQYF.

The chain has TRBV20-1 and TRBJ1-2, with D uncertain. Trimming took off 0 bases at V and 8 bases at J, with 7 bases between the two ends. This CDR3 is 11 amino acids long. Germline V gene lookup returns CDR1 DFQATT and CDR2 SNEGSKA (reference sequence). The CDR3 spells CSAREFQGYTF. As DNA, the CDR3 is TGCAGTGCTAGAGAGTTTCAGGGCTACACCTTC.

This clone appeared once. The rearrangement joins TRBV29-1 to TRBJ1-1, with D tentatively TRBD1 (6 bases). The CDR3 consists of 14 residues. Trimming left V 3 bases short and J 0 bases short, with 11 bases between. From germline, CDR1 is SQVTM and CDR2 ANQGSEA. Here the CDR3 DNA reads TGCAGCGTTGATATGACAGGAGTGAACACTGAAGCTTTCTTT. Translating gives CSVDMTGVNTEAFF.

This clone was seen only once. The gene calls are TRBV14 and TRBJ1-1, with unresolved D. Looked up from germline, CDR1 is SGHDN and CDR2 is FVKESK. This CDR3 spans 17 amino acids. Trimming pared 0 bases from V and 9 bases from J, leaving 23 bases between. The CDR3 bases are TGTGCCAGCAGCCAAGAGGGTAGTGGGTCGGAAGTAGGTAAAGCTTTCTTT. Protein: CASSQEGSGSEVGKAFF.

This clone was seen a few times. The rearrangement links TRBV2 to TRBJ1-1; 9 nucleotides match TRBD1. Germline loops: CDR1 SNHLY, CDR2 FYNNEI. V lost 7 bases to trimming and J lost 5 bases; unmatched junction nucleotides: 17. This CDR3 spans 17 amino acids. The CDR3 sequence: CASKTVRLTGGGTEAFF. CDR3 DNA: TGTGCCAGCAAAACCGTACGCCTCACAGGGGGCGGTACTGAAGCTTTCTTT.

V and J are TRBV6-2 or TRBV6-3 and TRBJ1-2; no definite D call. Germline V lookup: CDR1 MNHEY, CDR2 SVGEGT. The germline V and J ends were trimmed by 3 bases and 6 bases, with 14 bases remaining between them. This CDR3 spans 14 amino acids. CDR3 in amino acids: CASSYSWPGDGYTF. The CDR3 DNA sequence: TGTGCCAGCAGTTATTCCTGGCCAGGCGATGGCTACACCTTC.

The rearrangement links TRBV9 to TRBJ1-6; D is undetermined. V dropped 0 bases and J dropped 10 bases, with 8 bases sitting between them. Germline V gives CDR1 SGDLS, CDR2 YYNGEE. The CDR3 is 13 residues long. Here the CDR3 DNA reads TGTGCCAGCAGCGTAGGGGTCGGATCACCCCTCCACTTT. Translated: CASSVGVGSPLHF. Using reference TRBV9 and TRBJ1-6 for the parts outside the CDR3, the full variable domain is DSGVTQTPKHLITATGQRVTLRCSPRSGDLSVYWYQQSLDQGLQFLIQYYNGEERAKGNILERFSAQQFPDLHSELNLSSLELGDSALYFCASSVGVGSPLHFGNGTRLTVT.

This chain links TRBV7-6 with TRBJ1-1; perhaps TRBD1 as D (6 bases). Germline values: CDR1 SGHVS, CDR2 FNYEAQ. The CDR3 totals 13 residues. Trimming removed 1 base from V and 6 bases from J, with 9 bases in between. CDR3 DNA sequence: TGTGCCAGCAGCTTAGGCCCAGGGGCTGAAGCTTTCTTT. Translating gives CASSLGPGAEAFF.

The chain employs TRBV9 and TRBJ1-4; 9 bases match TRBD1. V lost 4 bases, J lost 7 bases, and 5 bases stayed unmatched. The length of the CDR3 is 14 residues. CDR1 is SGDLS and CDR2 is YYNGEE in the germline V gene. In DNA, the CDR3 is TGTGCCAGCAGCCTGGACAGGGGTAGTGAAAAACTGTTTTTT. Its protein product is CASSLDRGSEKLFF.

This chain uses TRBV3-1 (or the pseudogene TRBV3-2) with TRBJ2-7, with D hard to call. Germline values: CDR1 LGHDT, CDR2 YNNKEL (reference sequence). Trimming removed 1 base from V and 0 bases from J, with 7 bases in between. CDR3 length: 14 residues. CDR3 DNA: TGTGCCAGCAGCCAAGCAGTGAGCTCCTACGAGCAGTACTTC. Encoded protein: CASSQAVSSYEQYF.

V and J are TRBV7-2 and TRBJ2-1, with 9 bases fitting TRBD1. V gave up 1 base and J gave up 5 bases; unmatched junction bases: 3. The CDR3 sequence is 15 residues long. Germline V gene sequence: CDR1 SGHTA, CDR2 FQGNSA. CDR3 residues: CASSLDRGLNNEQFF. The CDR3 DNA follows: TGTGCCAGCAGCTTAGACAGGGGGCTTAACAATGAGCAGTTCTTC. The variable domain in full, with the rest retrieved from reference TRBV7-2 and TRBJ2-1, is GAGVSQSPSNKVTEKGKDVELRCDPISGHTALYWYRQSLGQGLEFLIYFQGNSAPDKSGLPSDRFSAERTGGSVSTLTIQRTQQEDSAVYLCASSLDRGLNNEQFFGPGTRLTVL.

The chain uses TRBV6-2 or TRBV6-3 and TRBJ2-3; 8 positions agree with TRBD1. The V and J ends lost 6 bases and 4 bases, in that order; junction bases with no gene match: 9. Germline V gives CDR1 MNHEY, CDR2 SVGEGT. This CDR3 contains 15 residues. DNA of the CDR3: TGTGCCAGCAGCCGTTCGACAGGGGAGTCAGATACGCAGTATTTT. It codes for CASSRSTGESDTQYF.

The chain is built from TRBV7-8 and TRBJ2-2; TRBD2 might be the D (6 bases). Looked up from germline, CDR1 is SGHVS and CDR2 is FQNEAQ. Trimming took 6 bases from V and 8 from J, leaving 16 bases between them. The CDR3 is 14 amino acids. CDR3 residues: CASSGVAVLGELFF. CDR3 in DNA: TGTGCCAGCAGTGGGGTAGCGGTGTTGGGGGAGCTGTTTTTT. Looking up the rest from reference TRBV7-8 and TRBJ2-2 gives the full variable domain: GAGVSQSPRYKVAKRGQDVALRCDPISGHVSLFWYQQALGQGPEFLTYFQNEAQLDKSGLPSDRFFAERPEGSVSTLKIQRTQQEDSAVYLCASSGVAVLGELFFGEGSRLTVL.

The rearrangement joins TRBV7-9 to TRBJ2-5; no clear D. Looked up from germline, CDR1 is SEHNR and CDR2 is FQNEAQ (reference sequence). V lost 3 bases and J 2 bases, leaving 13 bases between the germline ends. The CDR3 runs 15 residues. CDR3 protein: CASSFWLGSQETQYF. The CDR3 DNA sequence: TGTGCCAGCAGCTTTTGGCTGGGGTCGCAAGAGACCCAGTACTTC.

The rearrangement uses TRBV11-2 and TRBJ1-1, with D perhaps matching TRBD1 (6 bases). In germline, CDR1 is SGHAT, CDR2 FQNNGV. Between the trimmed V and J ends, which lost 5 bases and 6 bases, there was a span of 19 bases. There are 15 residues in the CDR3. The CDR3 DNA is TGTGCCAGCAGCACCGGGACATTTCGTTCGGCTGAAGCTTTCTTT. Translated, it gives CASSTGTFRSAEAFF.

V gene TRBV5-6 combines with J gene TRBJ2-7; 11 bases are shared with TRBD2. V trimming: 3 bases; J trimming: 2 bases; junction bases outside the gene matches: 10. CDR3 size: 17 residues. Looked up from germline, CDR1 is SGHDT and CDR2 is YYEEEE. CDR3 in DNA: TGTGCCAGCAGCTCGCGATCAACTAGCGGGGGAACCTACGAGCAGTACTTC. Translation gives CASSSRSTSGGTYEQYF.

The rearrangement joins TRBV27 to TRBJ1-5; D ambiguous. CDR1 and CDR2 from the germline V gene are MNHEY and SMNVEV (reference sequence). This CDR3 comprises 15 residues. V lost 3 bases, J lost 3 bases, and 12 bases lay in between. This CDR3 reads CASSLNRDNNQPQHF. CDR3 in DNA: TGTGCCAGCAGTTTGAACCGGGATAACAATCAGCCCCAGCATTTT.

The chain combines TRBV7-9 with TRBJ1-2; no clear D gene. The V gene lost 5 bases and the J gene lost 0 bases, with 10 bases spanning the gap. The CDR3 covers 14 residues. Germline V CDR1 and CDR2: SEHNR, FQNEAQ (reference sequence). The CDR3 coding sequence is TGTGCCAGCAGCCCCCGCGCCCCTAACTATGGCTACACCTTC. Residues: CASSPRAPNYGYTF.

In the case of this clone: At one end, the junction sequence differs from germline, possibly due to a read error. This chain joins TRBV9 and TRBJ2-3, with 8 bases lining up with TRBD2. The CDR3 covers 15 residues. Germline assignment: CDR1 SGDLS and CDR2 YYNGEE. In nucleotides, the CDR3 is TGTGCCAGCAGCGAGGGAACTAGCGGCACATATACGCAGTATTTT. Protein product: CASSEGTSGTYTQYF.

The gene calls are TRBV19 and TRBJ2-2; D is perhaps TRBD2 (6 bases). CDR3 length: 17 residues. The V and J ends lost 0 bases and 6 bases respectively, with 17 bases between them. Per germline, CDR1 LNHDA and CDR2 SQIVND (reference sequence). Here the CDR3 DNA reads TGTGCCAGTAGTATAGATCTTAGCGGTCTAGGCCCCGGGGAGCTGTTTTTT. Protein: CASSIDLSGLGPGELFF. Full variable domain (outside the CDR3, taken from reference TRBV19 and TRBJ2-2): DGGITQSPKYLFRKEGQNVTLSCEQNLNHDAMYWYRQDPGQGLRLIYYSQIVNDFQKGDIAEGYSVSREKKESFPLTVTSAQKNPTAFYLCASSIDLSGLGPGELFFGEGSRLTVL.

This clone was detected many times. This chain joins TRBV4-1 and TRBJ1-5; D perhaps matches TRBD1 (5 bases). Germline V gene data show CDR1 as MGHRA and CDR2 as YSYEKL. The V gene lost 1 base and the J gene lost 5 bases, with 12 bases spanning the gap. The CDR3 covers 15 residues. The CDR3, as DNA: TGCGCCAGCAGCCAAGGCTGGGGGGAGCATCAGCCCCAGCATTTT. Amino acids: CASSQGWGEHQPQHF.

This chain joins TRBV5-1 and TRBJ1-2, with 10 bases aligning to TRBD1. Germline V gene data show CDR1 as SGHRS and CDR2 as YFSETQ. Trimming removed 0 bases from V and 3 bases from J; junction bases left unmatched: 8. This CDR3 region has 17 residues. The CDR3 DNA reads TGCGCCAGCAGCTTGGTCCCGGGACAGGGGTTCGACTATGGCTACACCTTC. Translated: CASSLVPGQGFDYGYTF.

This rearrangement joins TRBV19 to TRBJ1-3; no reliable D call. The V gene lost 3 bases and the J gene lost 4 bases, with 10 bases spanning the gap. The CDR3 length is 14 residues. Germline CDR1 is LNHDA and CDR2 is SQIVND (reference sequence). The CDR3 is CASSIGVEGNTIYF. In DNA, the CDR3 is TGTGCCAGTAGTATCGGGGTGGAAGGAAACACCATATATTTT.

This clone came up a few times. This chain joins TRBV19 and TRBJ2-7, with TRBD1 as a possible D gene (6 bases). Trimming stripped 7 bases from V and 1 base from J, with 17 bases between. The V gene's germline CDR1 is LNHDA and CDR2 SQIVND (reference sequence). This CDR3 comprises 15 residues. The CDR3 loop is CASTLGTGSSYEQYF. The CDR3 DNA reads as TGTGCCAGTACACTCGGAACAGGGTCATCCTACGAGCAGTACTTC.